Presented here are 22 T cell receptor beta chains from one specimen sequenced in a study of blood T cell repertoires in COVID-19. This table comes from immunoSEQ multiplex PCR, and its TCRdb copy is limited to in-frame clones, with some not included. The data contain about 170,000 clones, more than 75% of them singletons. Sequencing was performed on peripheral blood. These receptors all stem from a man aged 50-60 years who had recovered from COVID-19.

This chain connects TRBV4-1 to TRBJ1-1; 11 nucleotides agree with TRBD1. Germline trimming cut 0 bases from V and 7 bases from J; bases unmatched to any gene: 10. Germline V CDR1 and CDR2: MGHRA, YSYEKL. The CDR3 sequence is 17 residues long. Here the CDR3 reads CASSQDKGTGGVVEAFF. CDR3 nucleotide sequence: TGCGCCAGCAGCCAAGATAAGGGGACAGGGGGAGTTGTTGAAGCTTTCTTT.

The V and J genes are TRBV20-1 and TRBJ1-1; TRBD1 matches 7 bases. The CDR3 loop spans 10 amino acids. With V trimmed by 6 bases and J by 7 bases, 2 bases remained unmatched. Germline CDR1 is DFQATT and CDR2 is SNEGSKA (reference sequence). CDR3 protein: CSAHRGEAFF. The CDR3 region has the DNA TGCAGTGCACACAGGGGTGAAGCTTTCTTT.

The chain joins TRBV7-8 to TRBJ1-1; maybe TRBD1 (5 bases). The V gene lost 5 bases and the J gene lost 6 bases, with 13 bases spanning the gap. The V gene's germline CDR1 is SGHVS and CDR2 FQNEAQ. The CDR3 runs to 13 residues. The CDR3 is CASSRDPGAEAFF. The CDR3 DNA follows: TGTGCCAGCAGCCGGGACCCCGGGGCTGAAGCTTTCTTT.

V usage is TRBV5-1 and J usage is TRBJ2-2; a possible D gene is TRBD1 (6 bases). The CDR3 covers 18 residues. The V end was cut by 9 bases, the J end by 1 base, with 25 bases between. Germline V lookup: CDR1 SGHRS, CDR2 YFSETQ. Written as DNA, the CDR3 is TGCGCCACCCGAAGATCAGGGGTCGCCCAACTGAACACCGGGGAGCTGTTTTTT. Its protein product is CATRRSGVAQLNTGELFF.

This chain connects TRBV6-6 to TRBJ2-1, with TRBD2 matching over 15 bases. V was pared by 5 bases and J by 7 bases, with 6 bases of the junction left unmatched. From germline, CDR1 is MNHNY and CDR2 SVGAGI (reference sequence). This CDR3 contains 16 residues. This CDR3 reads CASSPTGTSGRNEQFF. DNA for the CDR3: TGTGCCAGCAGTCCAACCGGGACTAGCGGGAGGAATGAGCAGTTCTTC.

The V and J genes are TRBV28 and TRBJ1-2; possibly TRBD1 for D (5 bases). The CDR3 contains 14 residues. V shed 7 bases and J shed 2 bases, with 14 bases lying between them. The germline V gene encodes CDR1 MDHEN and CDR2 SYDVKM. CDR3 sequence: CASMEGRQNYGYTF. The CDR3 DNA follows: TGTGCCAGCATGGAGGGCAGACAGAACTATGGCTACACCTTC.

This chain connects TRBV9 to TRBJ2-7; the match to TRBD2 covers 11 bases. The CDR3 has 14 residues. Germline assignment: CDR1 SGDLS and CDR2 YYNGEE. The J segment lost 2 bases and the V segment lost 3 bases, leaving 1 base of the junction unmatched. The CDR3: CASSETSGAYEQYF. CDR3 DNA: TGTGCCAGCAGCGAGACTAGCGGGGCCTACGAGCAGTACTTC.

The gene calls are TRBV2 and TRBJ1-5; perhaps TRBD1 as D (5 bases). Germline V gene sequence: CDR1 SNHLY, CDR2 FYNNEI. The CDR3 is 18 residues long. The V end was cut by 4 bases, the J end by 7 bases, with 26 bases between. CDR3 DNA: TGTGCCAGCAGTGTACGAGTTAAGGGGCTGATGGGTGGGCAGCCCCAGCATTTT. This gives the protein CASSVRVKGLMGGQPQHF.

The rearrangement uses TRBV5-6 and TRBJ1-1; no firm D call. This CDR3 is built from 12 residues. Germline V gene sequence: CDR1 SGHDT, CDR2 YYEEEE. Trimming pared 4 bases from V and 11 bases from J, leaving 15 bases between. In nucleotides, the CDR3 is TGTGCCAGCAGCAGCGTGAGCTTCGACGCTTTCTTT. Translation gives CASSSVSFDAFF.

The chain's CDR3 is CASSHPDGGHYEQYF. The CDR3 nucleotides are TGTGCCAGCAGCCACCCGGACGGGGGTCATTACGAGCAGTACTTC. The chain carries TRBV5-5 and TRBJ2-7; maybe TRBD2 (6 bases). Trimming took 4 bases from V and 4 from J, leaving 18 bases between them. This CDR3 region has 15 residues. Germline values: CDR1 SGHKS, CDR2 YYEKEE (reference sequence).

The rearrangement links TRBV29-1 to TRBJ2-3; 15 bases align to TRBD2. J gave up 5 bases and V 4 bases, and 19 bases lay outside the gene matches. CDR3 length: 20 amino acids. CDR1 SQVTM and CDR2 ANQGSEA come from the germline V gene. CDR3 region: CSVAQARGTSGGPSGDTQYF. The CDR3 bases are TGCAGCGTTGCCCAAGCTCGAGGGACTAGCGGGGGGCCCTCAGGAGATACGCAGTATTTT.

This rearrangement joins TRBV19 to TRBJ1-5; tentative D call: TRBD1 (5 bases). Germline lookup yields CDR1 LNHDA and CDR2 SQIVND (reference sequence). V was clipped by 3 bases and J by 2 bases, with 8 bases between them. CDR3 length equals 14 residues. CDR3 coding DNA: TGTGCCAGTAGTATGACCAGGGGCAATCAGCCCCAGCATTTT. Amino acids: CASSMTRGNQPQHF.

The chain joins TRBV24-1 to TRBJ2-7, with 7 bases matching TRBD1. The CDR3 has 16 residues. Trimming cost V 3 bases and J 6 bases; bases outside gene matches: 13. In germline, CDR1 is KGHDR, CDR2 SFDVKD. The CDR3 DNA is TGTGCCACCAGTGATCCTCGACAGGGTCCGGCGGCCGAGCAGTACTTC. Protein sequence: CATSDPRQGPAAEQYF.

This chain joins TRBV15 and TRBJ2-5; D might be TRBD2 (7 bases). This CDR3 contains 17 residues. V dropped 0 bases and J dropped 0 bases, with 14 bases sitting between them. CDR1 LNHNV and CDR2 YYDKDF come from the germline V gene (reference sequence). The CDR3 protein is CATSRDRGGGNQETQYF. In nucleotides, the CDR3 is TGTGCCACCAGCAGAGATCGGGGCGGGGGCAACCAAGAGACCCAGTACTTC.

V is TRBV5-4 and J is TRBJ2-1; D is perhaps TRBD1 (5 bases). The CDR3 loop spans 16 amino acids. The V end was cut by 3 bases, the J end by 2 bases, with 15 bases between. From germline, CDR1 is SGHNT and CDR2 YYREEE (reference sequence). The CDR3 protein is CASSSYGQGTYNEQFF. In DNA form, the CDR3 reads TGTGCCAGCAGCTCCTACGGCCAGGGAACCTACAATGAGCAGTTCTTC. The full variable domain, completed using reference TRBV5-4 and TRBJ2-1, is ETGVTQSPTHLIKTRGQQVTLRCSSQSGHNTVSWYQQALGQGPQFIFQYYREEENGRGNFPPRFSGLQFPNYSSELNVNALELDDSALYLCASSSYGQGTYNEQFFGPGTRLTVL.

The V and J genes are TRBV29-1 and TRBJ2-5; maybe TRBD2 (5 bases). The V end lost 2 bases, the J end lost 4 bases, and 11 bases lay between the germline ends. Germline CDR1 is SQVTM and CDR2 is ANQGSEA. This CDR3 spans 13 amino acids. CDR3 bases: TGCAGCGTTGAAAATCCTAGCACAGAGACCCAGTACTTC. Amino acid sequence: CSVENPSTETQYF.

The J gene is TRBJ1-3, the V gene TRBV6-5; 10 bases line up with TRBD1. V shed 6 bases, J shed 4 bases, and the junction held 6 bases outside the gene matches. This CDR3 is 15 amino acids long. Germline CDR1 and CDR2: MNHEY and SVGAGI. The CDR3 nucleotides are TGTGCCAGCAGCCCCAGGGGACAGGGGGGAAACACCATATATTTT. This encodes CASSPRGQGGNTIYF.

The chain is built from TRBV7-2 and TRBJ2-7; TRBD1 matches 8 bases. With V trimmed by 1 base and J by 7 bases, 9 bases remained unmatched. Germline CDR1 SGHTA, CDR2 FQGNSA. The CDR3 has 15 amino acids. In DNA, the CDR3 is TGTGCCAGCAGCTTAGTGGCAGGGGGCGTAGGGGAGCAGTACTTC. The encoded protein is CASSLVAGGVGEQYF.

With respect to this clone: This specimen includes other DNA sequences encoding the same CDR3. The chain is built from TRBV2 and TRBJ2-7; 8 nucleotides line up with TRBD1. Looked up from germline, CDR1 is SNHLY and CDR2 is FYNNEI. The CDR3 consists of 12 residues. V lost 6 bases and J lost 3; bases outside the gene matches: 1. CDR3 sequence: CASSGQGYEQYF. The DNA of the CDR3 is TGTGCCAGCAGCGGACAGGGCTACGAGCAGTACTTC.

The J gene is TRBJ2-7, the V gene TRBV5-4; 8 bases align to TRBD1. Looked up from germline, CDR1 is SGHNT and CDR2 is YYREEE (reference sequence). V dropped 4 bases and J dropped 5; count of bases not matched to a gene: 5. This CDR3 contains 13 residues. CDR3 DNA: TGTGCCAGCAGCGAGGACAGGGTGGACGAGCAGTACTTC. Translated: CASSEDRVDEQYF.

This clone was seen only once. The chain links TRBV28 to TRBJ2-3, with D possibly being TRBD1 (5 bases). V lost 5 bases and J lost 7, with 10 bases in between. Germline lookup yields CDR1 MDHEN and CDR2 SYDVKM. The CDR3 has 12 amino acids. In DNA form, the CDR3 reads TGTGCCAGCAGTAGGGGCCGTAATACGCAGTATTTT. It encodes CASSRGRNTQYF.

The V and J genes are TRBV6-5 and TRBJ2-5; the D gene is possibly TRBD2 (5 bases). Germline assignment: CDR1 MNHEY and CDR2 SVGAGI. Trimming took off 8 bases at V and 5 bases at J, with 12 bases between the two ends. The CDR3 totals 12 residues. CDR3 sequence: CASLRSGETQYF. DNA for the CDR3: TGTGCCAGCTTGCGCTCGGGGGAGACCCAGTACTTC.